The source of this T cell receptor beta chain is a study of cytomegalovirus exposure and HLA in healthy donors listed by TCRdb under 2017. Regarding the study in general: According to an earlier analysis of around 600 of the donors, roughly 180 million T cells yielded roughly 100 million unique TCR beta sequences and around 300 Gb of sequence data. An early release that covered about 640 HLA-typed donors contained around 300 gigabases of sequencing data and around 80 million unique TCR sequences. Of the 300 to 400 genotyped donors, approximately 80% fell in the genetic ancestry cluster associated with self-reported Caucasian donors. The aim of the study was to test whether cataloging public T cell receptors could identify signatures of past pathogen exposure. The T cell repertoires of several hundred subjects were profiled by immunosequencing and related to cytomegalovirus serostatus. Besides the first cohort of 666 subjects, a separate validation cohort made up of over 100 different subjects was used. The study combined high-throughput TCR immunosequencing, statistical association of individual TCRs with disease status, and machine learning to predict cytomegalovirus infection status. A later analysis re-examined previously published TCR beta repertoires from 500 to 700 donors and added high-resolution HLA genotyping to investigate patterns of TCR occurrence. In the later analysis, no new phenotypic data were used to find candidate immune exposures; instead, reliance was placed on TCR beta sequences and their occurrence across donors. An earlier analysis of fewer than 700 of the donors applied high-throughput TCR beta sequencing to assess whether each TCR beta V gene segment acted as functional or pseudogenic. Alongside the repertoire data, information on donor age, sex, ethnicity and CMV serostatus was compiled. In a later genetic analysis, genome-wide SNP genotypes for about 55% of the 666 donors were used, and that subset was treated as a discovery cohort. All discovery cohort repertoires had been generated on a single sequencing platform. HLA typing included class I and class II loci at four-digit resolution. Typing coverage varied by locus: roughly 620-630 donors for A, B, C, DRB1 and DQB1; roughly 500 for DQA1; over 600 for DPA1; roughly 450 for DPB1. About five DR-DQ haplotypes were treated as single units for association and clustering because of strong linkage in the cohort. Across roughly 420 genotyped donors of the cohort, an average of approximately 200,000 unique TCR beta nucleotide sequences per donor were sequenced, and 15% to 20% of those sequences were non-productive. What the work shows at the level of the full study, not this receptor alone: The presence/absence analyses assumed that sequencing depth was roughly uniform across donors, and that assumption may not be true. A further reported finding was that TCR beta sequences accurately predicted the HLA-A and HLA-B alleles for most subjects in the first cohort. For the cohort, immune exposure information was limited to CMV serostatus. In a later analysis, HLA-associated TCR beta chains were found to be more clonally expanded and to have lower generation probabilities than equally common non-associated chains. A later analysis associated about 17,000 TCR beta sequences with specific HLA alleles at a false discovery rate of 0.05. In this cohort, only TCR beta chains were sequenced, and detectable features were limited by the absence of alpha or paired-chain data. The authors suggested that the approach could potentially be extended to other disease states and immunological phenotypes. In an earlier analysis of more than 450 of the donors, most TCR beta V segments were observed in productive rearrangements about 90% or about 30% of the time, broadly matching IMGT annotations. Most CMV-associated TCR beta chains appeared to be HLA-restricted in a later analysis, and the HLA associations seemed to be driven largely by CMV exposure. Strong co-occurrence of HLA alleles, especially DR and DQ, made assigning TCR associations to individual alleles difficult. Some IMGT-functional V segments, including TRBV6-2 and TRBV6-3, could not be told apart with the 87-base-pair reads, so those segments were excluded. A later genetic analysis reported fewer N-insertions in productive TCRs among donors in an Asian-associated ancestry cluster than the roughly 620-donor mean. While some public TCRs were present in many individuals, most TCR sequences turned up only very rarely across donors. The earlier analysis of almost 600 of the donors excluded roughly 17 rarely observed V segments, including chromosome 9 orphons, because counts were too low. Because HLA typing was unavailable for some donors at each locus, only the typed subset was used in association tests. In a later analysis, several top co-occurrence clusters were reported to appear linked to parvovirus B19, influenza, CMV and Epstein-Barr virus. A total of roughly 160 TCR beta chains were listed by the study as associated with cytomegalovirus. A cluster of highly shared sequence variants was judged likely to represent a technical artifact of the sequencing pipeline. V-gene and J-gene trimming of TCR beta chains was associated with a missense DCLRE1C variant in a later genetic analysis, and the association was replicated in an independent cohort. A later analysis found that TCR association rates varied across HLA loci, with DRB1 alleles showing the most associated TCRs and HLA-C alleles the fewest. In both the original and validation cohorts, the classifier was reported to diagnose cytomegalovirus status with high specificity and sensitivity. Three of the identified cytomegalovirus-associated TCR beta chains were confirmed in vitro to be specific for cytomegalovirus antigens. Correlated functional status among segregating V segments might be attributable to linkage disequilibrium, but an unknown experimental factor could not be ruled out.

In its sample, this clone was seen once. Its antigen remains unidentified. Nothing much larger sits one base from this clone, and base qualities are not available. Library preparation was by the immunoSEQ multiplex PCR assay. The multiplex PCR relied on a mix of 60 forward primers for TCR Vbeta segments and 13 reverse primers for TCR Jbeta segments. The CDR3 region of rearranged TCR beta genes was amplified from genomic DNA with a multiplex PCR assay. The amplified TCR beta libraries were sequenced on the Illumina HiSeq System as 87-base-pair reads. In the paper's pipeline: Across the 700 or so repertoires, a later analysis counted tens of millions of unique TCR beta chains, around 10 million of which were shared by at least two donors. Raw reads were error-corrected and collapsed into unique sequences by a nearest-neighbor algorithm in which closely related sequences were merged to remove PCR and sequencing errors. To assign V, D and J gene segments, CDR3 sequences were aligned to IMGT reference sequences. Each retained sequence needed at least a six-nucleotide match to both a V gene segment and a J gene segment. Rearrangements were called productive when the CDR3 lacked stop codons and stayed in frame with V and J; all others were non-productive. Following IMGT convention, CDR3 was defined as the stretch from the second conserved V-encoded cysteine to the conserved J-encoded phenylalanine. The earlier analysis of 587 of the donors excluded any sequence lacking an unambiguous match to a single V gene segment. In an earlier analysis of some 590 of the donors, V segments were called functional above 56.7% productive rearrangements and were called segregating when the between-donor standard deviation exceeded 5%. A statistical classification framework was developed to diagnose cytomegalovirus status using the catalog of TCR beta chain sequences. In a later analysis, V and J genes were assigned by comparing TCR nucleotide sequences against IMGT/GENE-DB human TR gene sequences. In a later analysis, CDR3 sequences and most-parsimonious VDJ recombination scenarios were assigned using the TCRdist pipeline. In a later analysis, every TCR beta chain was defined by the combination of its CDR3 amino acid sequence and its V-gene family, and reads without a unique V-gene family were dropped. In a later analysis, approximately 590 highly shared, low-generation-probability nucleotide sequences were removed to address suspected cross-contamination and a sequencing artifact. In a later analysis, a clonal expansion index for each public chain was calculated from normalized within-repertoire ranks of inferred template counts. In a later analysis, generation probabilities were computed using a VDJ recombination model fitted to out-of-frame rearrangements, and the results were checked against IGoR. In a later analysis, TCR-TCR, TCR-HLA and TCR-CMV co-occurrence was scored with hypergeometric tests, and a repertoire-size bias correction was applied to TCR pairs. To estimate false discovery rates, a later analysis permuted the HLA or CMV assignments 20 times. A later analysis grouped co-occurring TCRs with DBSCAN, adding TCRdist sequence similarity when clustering within HLA-allele-positive subsets. For co-occurrence clustering, repertoires with fewer than 30,000 or more than 120,000 public chains were excluded, along with 4 to 6 repertoires with anomalous nucleotide sharing. In its TCRdb copy, this immuneACCESS table keeps in-frame sequences only and misses some clones. Where compared with another copy, unresolved V genes explain less than half of these, and the others have no known cause. The V and J calls and clone size are taken from that table; D and trimming were inferred from the DNA. Within this sample are approximately 88,000 clones, with approximately 80% of them counted one time only. The ten largest clonotypes hold 5% to 5.5% of the sample.

The cohort consisted of 670 or so healthy bone marrow donors. At the time of sampling, all cohort members were nominally healthy, though unrecorded immune exposures were likely present. The donor was CMV seropositive and belonged to the group of 250 to 300 seropositive cohort members. Each donor provided a peripheral blood sample, and peripheral blood mononuclear cells were used for TCR beta sequencing. The Qiagen DNeasy Blood Extraction Kit was used to extract genomic DNA from the blood cell samples. Clipping removes 4 bases from V and 5 bases from J, with 10 as the unmatched junction base count. CDR1 and CDR2, looked up from the germline V gene (reference sequence), are MNHEY and SMNVEV. The CDR3 numbers 16 residues from cysteine through phenylalanine. Here the CDR3 DNA is all that survives: 48 bases in frame from base 1.

The clonotype was recovered from a man aged 25 to 45 in good health and CMV-seropositive. This receptor chain uses TRBV27 and TRBJ2-7, with 11 bases aligning to TRBD2. Sequencing was performed on PBMCs. The DNA reads as follows: TGTGCCAGCAGTTCGGTGCGACTAGCGGGGTTTCACGAGCAGTACTTC. Translated, it gives CASSSVRLAGFHEQYF.